What follows are 28 T cell receptor beta chains derived from one specimen sequenced in a study of cytomegalovirus exposure and HLA in healthy donors (dated by TCRdb to 2017 to 2019). Library construction relied on the immunoSEQ multiplex PCR assay. A mixture of 60 forward primers for TCR Vbeta segments and 13 reverse primers for TCR Jbeta segments was used in the multiplex PCR. The clones in this table, taken by TCRdb from immuneACCESS, are in-frame only. Not every clone is retained; where verified, under half of the shortfall comes from an unresolved V gene, and the cause of the rest is unknown. In this sample the table shows fewer than 75,000 clones, 65% to 90% of which occur a single time. 3.5% to 5% of the sample lies in the top ten. The sample consisted of PBMCs. Receptor source: a man aged 30-40 years in good health and CMV-seronegative.

CDR3 amino acids: CASSVDGTGGYEQYF. CDR3 in DNA: TGTGCCAGCAGCGTAGATGGGACAGGGGGCTACGAGCAGTACTTC. This chain links TRBV9 with TRBJ2-7; 11 bases align to TRBD1. Germline CDR1 reads SGDLS; CDR2 reads YYNGEE. The ends lost 0 bases at V and 3 bases at J; junction bases unmatched: 2. The CDR3 has 15 amino acids.

This clone occurred once. The CDR3 nucleotides read TGTGCCAGTAGTATAGAAGGCAGGCCTAGGGCCAACGTCCTGACTTTC. It is translated as CASSIEGRPRANVLTF. The chain has TRBV19 and TRBJ2-6, with D unclear. This CDR3 is built from 16 residues. The germline CDR1 and CDR2 sequences are LNHDA and SQIVND (reference sequence). The V and J ends lost 0 bases and 5 bases respectively, with 11 bases between them.

The DNA for the CDR3 is TGTGCCAGCAGTGAATGGCGGGAGGGTGAGCAGTTCTTC. Its protein is CASSEWREGEQFF. The rearrangement uses TRBV6-4 and TRBJ2-1; 9 positions match TRBD2. CDR3 length: 13 residues. V gave up 3 bases and J gave up 9 bases; unmatched junction bases: 3. The V gene's germline CDR1 is MRHNA and CDR2 SNTAGT.

The chain links TRBV10-3 to TRBJ2-4; D perhaps matches TRBD1 (6 bases). CDR3 length: 14 residues. Deletions cut 6 bases from V and 0 bases from J, with 9 bases between. Germline CDR1 is ENHRY and CDR2 is SYGVKD. CDR3 sequence: CAIRDSLAKNIQYF. CDR3 DNA sequence: TGTGCCATCAGGGACAGTCTAGCCAAAAACATTCAGTACTTC.

This chain uses TRBV9 with TRBJ2-7, with 8 bases lining up with TRBD1. Unmatched junction bases numbered 9, after V lost 4 bases and J lost 3 bases. The germline V gene has CDR1 SGDLS and CDR2 YYNGEE. CDR3 length: 15 residues. The CDR3 sequence: CASSPSTGVIYEQYF. The CDR3 region has the DNA TGTGCCAGCAGCCCTTCGACAGGGGTTATCTACGAGCAGTACTTC.

The chain recombines TRBV7-6 with TRBJ2-7, with TRBD1 identical over 10 bases. The CDR3 is made up of 16 amino acids. V dropped 5 bases and J dropped 5; count of bases not matched to a gene: 12. CDR1 SGHVS and CDR2 FNYEAQ come from the germline V gene. The DNA for the CDR3 is TGTGCCAGCAGCCAATCTAAAGTGGACAGGGGGGACGAGCAGTACTTC. Encoded protein: CASSQSKVDRGDEQYF.

This clone was counted once. This sequence joins TRBV10-3 and TRBJ1-5; TRBD1 matches at 12 bases. The CDR3 totals 17 residues. The ends lost 6 bases at V and 2 bases at J; junction bases unmatched: 8. The germline V gene has CDR1 ENHRY and CDR2 SYGVKD. DNA for the CDR3: TGTGCCATCAGCGACGGGACAGGGGGCTCCGGCAATCAGCCCCAGCATTTT. This translates into CAISDGTGGSGNQPQHF.

The chain has TRBV19 and TRBJ2-3, with D possibly TRBD1 on 5 matching bases. V lost 1 base, J lost 2 bases, and 10 bases lay in between. Germline V gives CDR1 LNHDA, CDR2 SQIVND (reference sequence). The CDR3 has 15 residues. CDR3 region: CASSIVTDNTDTQYF. The CDR3 DNA sequence: TGTGCCAGTAGTATAGTAACGGACAACACAGATACGCAGTATTTT. Full variable domain (outside the CDR3, taken from reference TRBV19 and TRBJ2-3): DGGITQSPKYLFRKEGQNVTLSCEQNLNHDAMYWYRQDPGQGLRLIYYSQIVNDFQKGDIAEGYSVSREKKESFPLTVTSAQKNPTAFYLCASSIVTDNTDTQYFGPGTRLTVL.

J is TRBJ2-1 and V is TRBV11-2, with 11 bases identical to TRBD2. With 3 bases clipped from V and 0 bases from J, the junction kept 1 base outside the gene matches. Germline V gene data show CDR1 as SGHAT and CDR2 as FQNNGV. The CDR3 is 16 residues long. The CDR3 loop is CASSLTSGASYNEQFF. The CDR3 DNA reads TGTGCCAGCAGCTTGACTAGCGGGGCCTCCTACAATGAGCAGTTCTTC.

In this sample, this clone turned up once. The V call is TRBV15, the J call TRBJ2-3; 11 nucleotides agree with TRBD2. Germline V gene lookup returns CDR1 LNHNV and CDR2 YYDKDF (reference sequence). V lost 9 bases and J lost 2; bases outside the gene matches: 10. CDR3 length equals 16 residues. The CDR3 DNA reads as TGTGCCACGAAGGGACTACTAGCGGGGGTCACAGATACGCAGTATTTT. Residues: CATKGLLAGVTDTQYF.

The chain recombines TRBV7-9 with TRBJ2-7, with D tentatively TRBD2 (6 bases). Germline values: CDR1 SEHNR, CDR2 FQNEAQ (reference sequence). V was pared by 3 bases and J by 5 bases, with 14 bases between. The CDR3 totals 14 residues. The DNA of the CDR3 is TGTGCCAGCAGCTTGGGGGGTACTCTCAACGAGCAGTACTTC. Its translation is CASSLGGTLNEQYF.

The genes are TRBV7-2 and TRBJ2-3; 10 positions agree with TRBD2. CDR1 is SGHTA and CDR2 is FQGNSA in the germline V gene. The CDR3 has 16 amino acids. Germline trimming cut 5 bases from V and 1 base from J; bases unmatched to any gene: 6. In nucleotides, the CDR3 is TGTGCCAGCAGCCTACGAACTAGCGGGGGCACAGATACGCAGTATTTT. This gives the protein CASSLRTSGGTDTQYF.

The chain carries TRBV27 and TRBJ2-5; D perhaps matches TRBD1 (5 bases). This CDR3 has 14 residues. Trimming removed 4 bases at V and 6 bases at J, with 15 bases between. Germline V gene lookup returns CDR1 MNHEY and CDR2 SMNVEV (reference sequence). The CDR3 region is CASSWGSGVKTQYF. The CDR3 nucleotides read TGTGCCAGCAGTTGGGGCAGTGGGGTGAAGACCCAGTACTTC.

The chain has TRBV30 and TRBJ2-5; tentatively, D is TRBD1 (5 bases). Deletions cut 3 bases from V and 3 bases from J, with 5 bases between. Germline V gene sequence: CDR1 GTSNPN, CDR2 SVGIG (reference sequence). The CDR3 is 11 residues long. For the CDR3, the DNA is TGTGCCTGGAGAGGGGAAGAGACCCAGTACTTC. Protein product: CAWRGEETQYF.

The rearrangement uses TRBV25-1 and TRBJ2-2; D is possibly TRBD1 (6 bases). Per germline, CDR1 MGHDK and CDR2 SYGVNS. The V and J ends lost 7 bases and 0 bases respectively, with 12 bases between them. The CDR3 has 15 amino acids. Here the CDR3 DNA reads TGTGCCAGCAACCCGACAGGCTCGAACACCGGGGAGCTGTTTTTT. Amino acid sequence: CASNPTGSNTGELFF.

In this sample, this clone turned up once. The chain links TRBV7-9 to TRBJ2-1, with a possible D match to TRBD2 (5 bases). CDR1 is SEHNR, CDR2 FQNEAQ, per germline (reference sequence). V lost 8 bases, J lost 9 bases, and 23 bases lay in between. The CDR3 covers 15 residues. CDR3 bases: TGTGCCAGCGCCTTAGAAACGGGGTTAGACGTTGAGCAGTTCTTC. This gives the protein CASALETGLDVEQFF.

The chain carries TRBV5-6 and TRBJ2-7, with 8 bases fitting TRBD2. V lost 2 bases and J lost 0; bases outside the gene matches: 7. The CDR3 runs to 16 residues. Germline CDR1 and CDR2: SGHDT and YYEEEE. CDR3 sequence reads: CASSLISGGVSYEQYF. The CDR3 coding sequence is TGTGCCAGCAGCTTAATATCGGGGGGGGTCTCCTACGAGCAGTACTTC.

This clone was picked up one time. CDR3 loop: CASTIQSGRHNEQFF. CDR3 DNA: TGTGCCAGCACCATACAAAGCGGGAGGCACAATGAGCAGTTCTTC. The chain recombines TRBV7-9 with TRBJ2-1, with 9 bases lining up with TRBD2. With V trimmed by 7 bases and J by 5 bases, 9 bases remained unmatched. CDR3 size: 15 residues. The germline V gene has CDR1 SEHNR and CDR2 FQNEAQ (reference sequence).

A note on this clone: Other DNA sequences from this sample encode an identical CDR3 as well. The V gene is TRBV18, the J gene TRBJ2-7; 12 nucleotides align to TRBD1. Trimming cost V 6 bases and J 1 base; bases outside gene matches: 13. The CDR3 is made up of 18 amino acids. Germline CDR1 reads KGHSH; CDR2 reads LQKENI. CDR3 sequence (DNA): TGTGCCAGCTCTCGAACTGCGGGACAGGGGGCCCCGTCCTACGAGCAGTACTTC. This translates into CASSRTAGQGAPSYEQYF.

The chain links TRBV4-1 to TRBJ2-7, with TRBD2 identical over 11 bases. This CDR3 spans 15 amino acids. V lost 0 bases and J lost 7; bases outside the gene matches: 5. Per germline, CDR1 MGHRA and CDR2 YSYEKL. CDR3 region: CASSQDRLAGGEQYF. The CDR3, as DNA: TGCGCCAGCAGCCAAGATAGGCTAGCGGGGGGAGAGCAGTACTTC.

The rearrangement joins TRBV7-9 to TRBJ2-7; 7 bases align to TRBD1. Losses at the gene ends were 4 bases for V and 1 base for J; bases not matched to a gene: 7. The CDR3 covers 15 residues. Germline V CDR1 and CDR2: SEHNR, FQNEAQ (reference sequence). CDR3 in amino acids: CASSSETGLSYEQYF. As DNA, the CDR3 is TGTGCCAGCAGCTCCGAGACAGGGCTATCCTACGAGCAGTACTTC.

The rearrangement links TRBV19 to TRBJ2-2, with 9 bases that match TRBD2. The CDR3 spans 15 residues. Germline assignment: CDR1 LNHDA and CDR2 SQIVND (reference sequence). V gave up 6 bases and J gave up 7 bases; unmatched junction bases: 9. The CDR3 sequence is CASRREGLGFGELFF. CDR3 nucleotides: TGTGCCAGTAGGCGGGAGGGACTTGGTTTCGGGGAGCTGTTTTTT.

The V call is TRBV14, the J call TRBJ2-5; tentative D call: TRBD1 (6 bases). V was pared by 3 bases and J by 1 base, with 12 bases between. Germline V gene sequence: CDR1 SGHDN, CDR2 FVKESK. This CDR3 contains 15 residues. The CDR3 loop reads CASSQYQGSQETQYF. In nucleotides, the CDR3 is TGTGCCAGCAGCCAGTACCAGGGGTCCCAAGAGACCCAGTACTTC.

This clone was recorded only once. The rearrangement links TRBV10-3 to TRBJ1-2; weak D call: TRBD1 (6 bases). Trimming left V 5 bases short and J 5 bases short, with 12 bases between. The CDR3 consists of 13 residues. Germline assignment: CDR1 ENHRY and CDR2 SYGVKD. The CDR3 bases are TGTGCCATCAGTCGGGACACCATATATGGCTACACCTTC. Translated, it gives CAISRDTIYGYTF.

The J gene is TRBJ2-2, the V gene TRBV15; 11 bases fit TRBD1. J gave up 8 bases and V 4 bases, and 9 bases lay outside the gene matches. The length of the CDR3 is 16 residues. Germline values: CDR1 LNHNV, CDR2 YYDKDF (reference sequence). In DNA form, the CDR3 reads TGTGCCACCAGCAACCCGGGACAGGGGGTTGTGGGGGAGCTGTTTTTT. This gives the protein CATSNPGQGVVGELFF.

This sequence joins TRBV11-2 and TRBJ1-2; D is unclear. The CDR3 totals 12 residues. V was trimmed by 3 bases and J by 4 bases, leaving 6 bases between them. In germline, CDR1 is SGHAT, CDR2 FQNNGV. CDR3 DNA sequence: TGTGCCAGCAGCTTGAGTTCCTATGGCTACACCTTC. This codes for CASSLSSYGYTF.

This rearrangement joins TRBV6-5 to TRBJ2-2; perhaps TRBD1 as D (6 bases). The V end was cut by 7 bases, the J end by 8 bases, with 20 bases between. Per germline, CDR1 MNHEY and CDR2 SVGAGI. The CDR3 consists of 15 residues. As DNA, the CDR3 is TGTGCCAGCACCTTACAGGGTATCTCACGAGGGGAGCTGTTTTTT. It is translated as CASTLQGISRGELFF.

The V and J genes are TRBV11-3 and TRBJ2-7; D is ambiguous. The V end was cut by 5 bases, the J end by 4 bases, with 12 bases between. The CDR3 totals 13 residues. Germline CDR1 SGHNT, CDR2 YENEEA. This chain's CDR3 is CASSTRHDYEQYF. CDR3 coding DNA: TGTGCCAGCAGCACCCGACACGATTACGAGCAGTACTTC.